Listed here are 13 T cell receptor beta chains from one sample, sequenced in a study of T cell repertoires in aging, cancer and after chemotherapy. Multiplex touch-down PCR with TRB-A/B primers amplified rearranged V-D-J TRB sequences. Via MiXCR, TCRdb re-called the multiplex PCR reads, giving one row per CDR3 protein. Of about 13,000 distinct CDR3 sequences detected, roughly a quarter appear once; the ten largest clones hold approximately 9.3%. The template was genomic DNA from peripheral blood, not RNA. Sequencing used blood. The source of these receptors is a human donor with a blood cancer.

This chain joins TRBV2 and TRBJ2-1, with 10 bases matching TRBD1. This CDR3 is built from 15 residues. The germline V gene has CDR1 SNHLY and CDR2 FYNNEI. V lost 6 bases to trimming and J lost 4 bases; unmatched junction nucleotides: 6. The CDR3 DNA reads as TGTGCCAGCAGACCCGGACAGGGGGTATACAATGAGCAGTTCTTC. Amino acid sequence: CASRPGQGVYNEQFF.

This sequence joins TRBV6-1 and TRBJ1-2, with TRBD1 as a possible D gene (6 bases). V was trimmed by 6 bases and J by 4 bases, leaving 21 bases between them. Germline V lookup: CDR1 MNHNS, CDR2 SASEGT. The CDR3 extends over 16 amino acids. The chain's CDR3 is CASSFGTPEGGYGYTF. CDR3 DNA sequence: TGTGCCAGCAGCTTCGGGACTCCCGAGGGGGGCTATGGCTACACCTTC.

The V and J genes are TRBV19 and TRBJ1-2; D might be TRBD1 (5 bases). Germline values: CDR1 LNHDA, CDR2 SQIVND (reference sequence). This CDR3 region has 11 residues. Trimming cost V 6 bases and J 8 bases, with 10 bases left between them. In DNA form, the CDR3 reads TGTGCCAGTAGCCGGGGGAGGGGCTACACCTTC. Translation: CASSRGRGYTF.

This clonotype has ten or more counts. The chain has TRBV5-6 and TRBJ2-7, with D perhaps TRBD2 (6 bases). This CDR3 has 14 residues. The V and J ends lost 0 bases and 4 bases respectively, with 11 bases between them. From germline, CDR1 is SGHDT and CDR2 YYEEEE. CDR3 protein: CASSLGLGGYEQYV. The DNA for the CDR3 is TGTGCCAGCAGCTTGGGACTCGGAGGGTACGAGCAGTACGTC.

This clonotype has more than one count but fewer than ten. This rearrangement joins TRBV12-3 or TRBV12-4 to TRBJ2-5; TRBD2 matches at 15 bases. This CDR3 is 16 amino acids long. Trimming removed 7 bases from V and 5 bases from J; junction bases left unmatched: 8. The CDR3 bases are TGTGCCAGCACCCCGGGACTAGCGGGGGGTCATGAGACCCAGTACTTC. Protein product: CASTPGLAGGHETQYF.

In regard to this clonotype: Relative to the germline gene, one junction end is altered; a read error may explain this. The chain couples TRBV24-1 to TRBJ2-5; 9 nucleotides line up with TRBD1. The germline V gene has CDR1 KGHDR and CDR2 SFDVKD. CDR3 length: 15 residues. The CDR3: CATSDPGQGEENQYF. The CDR3 DNA follows: TGTGCCACCAGTGATCCGGGACAGGGAGAAGAGAACCAGTACTTC.

The chain uses TRBV10-3 and TRBJ1-5; the match to TRBD1 covers 8 bases. Germline CDR1 is ENHRY and CDR2 is SYGVKD. CDR3 length equals 14 residues. With 4 bases clipped from V and 5 bases from J, the junction kept 4 bases outside the gene matches. The CDR3 here is CAISGQGAYQPQHF. The CDR3 nucleotides are TGTGCCATCAGTGGTCAGGGGGCATATCAGCCCCAGCATTTT.

This clonotype was observed a few times. The J gene is TRBJ2-7, the V gene TRBV12-3 or TRBV12-4, with a possible D match to TRBD2 (7 bases). CDR3 length: 14 amino acids. The V end lost 6 bases, the J end lost 3 bases, and 15 bases lay between the germline ends. The CDR3 protein is CASRRGLRGYEQYF. CDR3 DNA sequence: TGTGCCAGCAGGCGGGGGCTACGGGGCTACGAGCAGTACTTC.

The V gene is TRBV30, the J gene TRBJ2-7; possible D gene TRBD1, 6 bases. V shed 3 bases and J shed 6 bases, with 12 bases lying between them. Germline lookup yields CDR1 GTSNPN and CDR2 SVGIG (reference sequence). The CDR3 runs 12 residues. The CDR3 loop reads CAWRTGKVEQYF. In DNA, the CDR3 is TGTGCCTGGAGAACAGGGAAAGTCGAGCAGTACTTC.

In its sample, this clonotype ranks as medium-sized. The rearrangement uses TRBV12-3 or TRBV12-4 and TRBJ1-4, with no clear D. The ends were cut back, 6 bases at V and 4 bases at J, with 6 bases in the middle. The CDR3 contains 12 residues. The CDR3 spells CASRVLNEKLFF. The DNA of the CDR3 is TGTGCCAGCAGGGTCCTTAATGAAAAACTGTTTTTT.

The chain has TRBV27 and TRBJ2-3; 8 positions agree with TRBD1. J lost 4 bases, V lost 3 bases, and 6 bases had no gene match. This CDR3 region has 15 residues. The germline CDR1 and CDR2 sequences are MNHEY and SMNVEV (reference sequence). The CDR3 DNA sequence: TGTGCCAGCAGTTTGCGGACAGGGTCGGCAGATACGCAGTATTTT. It specifies CASSLRTGSADTQYF.

DNA of the CDR3: TGTGCCAGCAGCTTAGTTGGCCTGGCAAAGGAAGAGACCCAGTACTTC. As protein: CASSLVGLAKEETQYF. The chain couples TRBV11-3 to TRBJ2-5; D unresolved. This CDR3 has 16 residues. Germline values: CDR1 SGHNT, CDR2 YENEEA. Trimming shortened V by 1 base and J by 3 bases, and 15 bases separated the two germline ends.

The chain couples TRBV4-3 to TRBJ1-6; the match to TRBD1 covers 10 bases. Germline V lookup: CDR1 LGHNA, CDR2 YSLEER. This CDR3 region has 15 residues. After removal of 5 bases from V and 5 bases from J, the junction contained 3 bases not matched to a gene. The CDR3 region has the DNA TGCGCCAGCAGCTGGGACAGGGGAGATAATTCACCCCTCCACTTT. Protein: CASSWDRGDNSPLHF.